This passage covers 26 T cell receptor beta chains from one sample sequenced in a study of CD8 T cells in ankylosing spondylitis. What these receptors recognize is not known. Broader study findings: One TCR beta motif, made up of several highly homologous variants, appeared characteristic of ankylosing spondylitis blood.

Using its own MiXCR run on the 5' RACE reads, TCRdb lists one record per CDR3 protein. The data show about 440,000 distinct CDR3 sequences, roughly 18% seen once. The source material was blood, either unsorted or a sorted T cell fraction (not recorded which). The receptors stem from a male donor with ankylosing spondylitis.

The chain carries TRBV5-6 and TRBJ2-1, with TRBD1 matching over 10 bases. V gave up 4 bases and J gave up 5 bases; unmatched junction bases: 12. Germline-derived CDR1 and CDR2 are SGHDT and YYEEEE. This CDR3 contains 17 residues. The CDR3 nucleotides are TGTGCCAGCAGCACGGACAGGGGGGCGCGCCGGAACAATGAGCAGTTCTTC. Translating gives CASSTDRGARRNNEQFF.

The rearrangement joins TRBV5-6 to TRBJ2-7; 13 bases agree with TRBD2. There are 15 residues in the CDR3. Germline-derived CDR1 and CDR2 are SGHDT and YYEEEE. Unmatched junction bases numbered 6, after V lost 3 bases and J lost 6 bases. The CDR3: CASSWGTSGTGEQYF. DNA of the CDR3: TGTGCCAGCAGCTGGGGGACTAGCGGGACGGGCGAGCAGTACTTC.

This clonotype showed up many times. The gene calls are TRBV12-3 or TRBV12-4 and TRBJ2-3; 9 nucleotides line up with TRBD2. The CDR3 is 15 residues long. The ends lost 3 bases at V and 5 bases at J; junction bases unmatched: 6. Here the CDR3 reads CASSFAGGQGDTQYF. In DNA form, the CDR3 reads TGTGCCAGCAGTTTTGCGGGAGGGCAAGGAGATACGCAGTATTTT.

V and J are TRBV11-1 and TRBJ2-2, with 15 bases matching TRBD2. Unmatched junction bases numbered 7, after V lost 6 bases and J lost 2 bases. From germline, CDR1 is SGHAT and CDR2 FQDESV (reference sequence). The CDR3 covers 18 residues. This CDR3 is CASRRGLAGGLNTGELFF. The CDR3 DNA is TGTGCCAGCAGGCGGGGACTAGCGGGAGGACTTAACACCGGGGAGCTGTTTTTT.

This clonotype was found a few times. The CDR3 loop is CASSTTGLAGVFGGPQYF. The DNA for the CDR3 is TGTGCCAGCAGCACTACAGGGCTAGCGGGAGTATTTGGGGGGCCCCAGTACTTC. The chain carries TRBV9 and TRBJ2-7; 10 positions agree with TRBD2. The CDR3 covers 18 residues. Germline assignment: CDR1 SGDLS and CDR2 YYNGEE. The V and J ends lost 4 bases and 10 bases, in that order; junction bases with no gene match: 23.

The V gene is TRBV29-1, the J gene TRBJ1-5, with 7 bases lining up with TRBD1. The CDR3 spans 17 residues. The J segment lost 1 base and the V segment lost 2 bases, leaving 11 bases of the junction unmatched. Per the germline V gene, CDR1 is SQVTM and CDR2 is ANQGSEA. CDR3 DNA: TGCAGCGTTGAAAACCCCGCCGACAGGGAAAGCAATCAGCCCCAGCATTTT. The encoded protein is CSVENPADRESNQPQHF.

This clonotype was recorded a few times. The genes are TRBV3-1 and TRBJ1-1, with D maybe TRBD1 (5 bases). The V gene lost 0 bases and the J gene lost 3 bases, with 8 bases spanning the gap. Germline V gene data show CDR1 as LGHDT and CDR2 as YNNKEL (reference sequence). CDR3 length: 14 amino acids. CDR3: CASSQEVGDTEAFF. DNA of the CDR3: TGTGCCAGCAGCCAAGAGGTGGGGGACACTGAAGCTTTCTTT.

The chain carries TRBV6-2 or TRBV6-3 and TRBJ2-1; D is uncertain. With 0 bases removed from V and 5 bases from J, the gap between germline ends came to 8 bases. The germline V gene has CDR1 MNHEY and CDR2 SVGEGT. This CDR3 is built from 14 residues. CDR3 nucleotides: TGTGCCAGCAGTTACTCCGGCAGAAACAATGAGCAGTTCTTC. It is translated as CASSYSGRNNEQFF.

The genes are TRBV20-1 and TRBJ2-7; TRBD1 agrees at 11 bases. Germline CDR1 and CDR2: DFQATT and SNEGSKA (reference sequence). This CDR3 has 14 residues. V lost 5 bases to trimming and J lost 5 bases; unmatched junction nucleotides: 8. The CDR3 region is CSAFPPGQGDEQYF. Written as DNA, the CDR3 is TGCAGTGCTTTTCCCCCGGGACAGGGGGACGAGCAGTACTTC.

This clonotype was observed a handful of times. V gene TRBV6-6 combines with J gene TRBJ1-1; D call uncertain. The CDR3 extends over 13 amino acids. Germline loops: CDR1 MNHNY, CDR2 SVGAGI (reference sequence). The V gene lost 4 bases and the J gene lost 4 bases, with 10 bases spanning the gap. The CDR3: CASSSTAFTEAFF. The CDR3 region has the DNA TGTGCCAGCAGTTCTACGGCGTTCACTGAAGCTTTCTTT.

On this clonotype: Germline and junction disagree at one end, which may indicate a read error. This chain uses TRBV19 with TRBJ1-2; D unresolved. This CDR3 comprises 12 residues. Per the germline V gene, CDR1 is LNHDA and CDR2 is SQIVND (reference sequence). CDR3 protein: CANSRQIYGYTF. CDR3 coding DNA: TGTGCCAATAGTCGGCAGATCTATGGCTACACCTTC.

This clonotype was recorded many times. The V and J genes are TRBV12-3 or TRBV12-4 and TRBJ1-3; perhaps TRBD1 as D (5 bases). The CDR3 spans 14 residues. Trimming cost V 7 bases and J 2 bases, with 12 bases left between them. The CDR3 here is CASTLRGAGNTIYF. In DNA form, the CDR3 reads TGTGCCAGCACCCTGAGAGGGGCTGGAAACACCATATATTTT.

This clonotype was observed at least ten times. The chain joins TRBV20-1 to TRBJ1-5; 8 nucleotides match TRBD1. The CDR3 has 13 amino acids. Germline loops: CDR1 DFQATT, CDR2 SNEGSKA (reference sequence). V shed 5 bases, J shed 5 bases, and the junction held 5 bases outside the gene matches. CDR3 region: CSAGQGADQPQHF. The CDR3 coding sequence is TGCAGTGCTGGCCAGGGGGCTGATCAGCCCCAGCATTTT.

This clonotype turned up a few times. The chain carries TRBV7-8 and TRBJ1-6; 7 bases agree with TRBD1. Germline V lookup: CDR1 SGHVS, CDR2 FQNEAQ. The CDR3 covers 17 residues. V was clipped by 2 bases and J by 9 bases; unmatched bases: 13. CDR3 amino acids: CASSLRGWEQGRSPLHF. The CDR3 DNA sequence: TGTGCCAGCAGCTTAAGGGGGTGGGAACAGGGGCGTTCACCCCTCCACTTT.

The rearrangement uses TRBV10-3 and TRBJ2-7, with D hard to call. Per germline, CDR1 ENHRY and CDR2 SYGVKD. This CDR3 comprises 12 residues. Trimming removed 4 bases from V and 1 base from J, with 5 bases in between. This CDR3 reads CAISANSYEQYF. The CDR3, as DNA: TGTGCCATCAGTGCCAATTCCTACGAGCAGTACTTC.

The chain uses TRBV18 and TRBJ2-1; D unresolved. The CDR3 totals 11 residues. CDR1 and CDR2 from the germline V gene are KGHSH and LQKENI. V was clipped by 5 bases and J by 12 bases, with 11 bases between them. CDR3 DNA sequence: TGTGCCAGCTCAGACCTGCAGTTGCAGTTCTTC. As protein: CASSDLQLQFF.

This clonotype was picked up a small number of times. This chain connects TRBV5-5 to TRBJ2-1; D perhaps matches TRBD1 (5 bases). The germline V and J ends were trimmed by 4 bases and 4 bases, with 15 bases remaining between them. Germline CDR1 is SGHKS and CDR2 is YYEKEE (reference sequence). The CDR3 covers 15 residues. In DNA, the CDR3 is TGTGCCAGCAGCCAAATCGACAGCCTTTACAATGAGCAGTTCTTC. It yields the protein CASSQIDSLYNEQFF. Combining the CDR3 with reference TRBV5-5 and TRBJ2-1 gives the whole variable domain DAGVTQSPTHLIKTRGQQVTLRCSPISGHKSVSWYQQVLGQGPQFIFQYYEKEERGRGNFPDRFSARQFPNYSSELNVNALLLGDSALYLCASSQIDSLYNEQFFGPGTRLTVL.

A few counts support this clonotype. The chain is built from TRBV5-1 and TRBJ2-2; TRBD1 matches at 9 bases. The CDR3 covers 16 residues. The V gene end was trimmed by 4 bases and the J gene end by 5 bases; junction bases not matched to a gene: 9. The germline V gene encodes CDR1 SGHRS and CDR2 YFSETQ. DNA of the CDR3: TGCGCCAGCAGCCCGAGGACAGGGACAGGGACCGGGGAGCTGTTTTTT. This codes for CASSPRTGTGTGELFF.

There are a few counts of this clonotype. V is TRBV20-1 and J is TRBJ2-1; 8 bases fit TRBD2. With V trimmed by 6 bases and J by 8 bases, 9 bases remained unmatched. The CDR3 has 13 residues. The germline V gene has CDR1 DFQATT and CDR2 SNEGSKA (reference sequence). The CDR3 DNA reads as TGCAGTGCCACGATCGGGGGGGTAGATGAGCAGTTCTTC. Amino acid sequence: CSATIGGVDEQFF.

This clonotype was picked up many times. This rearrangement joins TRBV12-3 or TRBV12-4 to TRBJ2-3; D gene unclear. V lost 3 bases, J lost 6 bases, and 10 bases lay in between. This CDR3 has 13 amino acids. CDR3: CASSLAPPDTQYF. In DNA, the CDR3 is TGTGCCAGCAGTTTGGCGCCGCCGGATACGCAGTATTTT.

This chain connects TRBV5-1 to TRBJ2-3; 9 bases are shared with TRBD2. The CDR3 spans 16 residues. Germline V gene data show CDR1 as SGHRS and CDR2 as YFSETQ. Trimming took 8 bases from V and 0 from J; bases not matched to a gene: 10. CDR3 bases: TGCGCCAGTCAGATGGCTAGCGGGGCGAGCACAGATACGCAGTATTTT. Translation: CASQMASGASTDTQYF.

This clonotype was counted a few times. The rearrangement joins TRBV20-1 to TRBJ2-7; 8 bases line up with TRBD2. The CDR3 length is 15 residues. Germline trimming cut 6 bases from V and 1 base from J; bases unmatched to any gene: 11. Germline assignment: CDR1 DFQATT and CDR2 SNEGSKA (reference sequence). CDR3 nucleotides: TGCAGTGCCCATTTAGCGGGATCCCTTTCCTACGAGCAGTACTTC. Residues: CSAHLAGSLSYEQYF.

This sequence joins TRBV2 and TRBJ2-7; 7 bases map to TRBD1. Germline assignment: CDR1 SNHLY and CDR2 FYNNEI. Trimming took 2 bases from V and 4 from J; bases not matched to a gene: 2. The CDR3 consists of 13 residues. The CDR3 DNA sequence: TGTGCCAGCAGTGAACAGGGGGAATACGAGCAGTACTTC. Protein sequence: CASSEQGEYEQYF.

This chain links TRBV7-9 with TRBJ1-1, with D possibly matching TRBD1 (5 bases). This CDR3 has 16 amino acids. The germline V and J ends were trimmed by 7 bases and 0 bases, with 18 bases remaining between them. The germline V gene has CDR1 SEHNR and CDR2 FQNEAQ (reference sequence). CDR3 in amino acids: CASIPGAGRLNTEAFF. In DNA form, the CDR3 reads TGTGCCAGCATCCCCGGGGCGGGGAGATTGAACACTGAAGCTTTCTTT.

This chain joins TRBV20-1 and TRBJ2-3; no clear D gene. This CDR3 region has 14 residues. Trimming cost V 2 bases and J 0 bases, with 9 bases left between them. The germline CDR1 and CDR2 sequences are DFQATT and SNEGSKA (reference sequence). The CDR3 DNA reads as TGCAGTGCTAGACCGGGCTCCAGCACAGATACGCAGTATTTT. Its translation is CSARPGSSTDTQYF.

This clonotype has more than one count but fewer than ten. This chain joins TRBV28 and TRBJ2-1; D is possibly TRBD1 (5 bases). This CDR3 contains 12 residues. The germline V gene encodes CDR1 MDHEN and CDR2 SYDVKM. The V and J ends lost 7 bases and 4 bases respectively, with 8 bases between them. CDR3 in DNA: TGTGCCAGCATGACAGTGTACAATGAGCAGTTCTTC. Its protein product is CASMTVYNEQFF.